This is a list of T cell receptor beta chains from one sample in a study of blood T cell repertoires in COVID-19. The method was immunoSEQ multiplex PCR; TCRdb's version includes in-frame clones alone and lacks a portion of them. The sample consists of a few hundred thousand clones, approximately 90% of them appearing once. Sample: peripheral blood. The receptors originated from a woman aged 50 to 65 who had recovered from COVID-19. CDR3s include the opening cysteine and the closing phenylalanine or tryptophan. A D gene is named only where the DNA matches it firmly. Clone size, where shown, is once, few, many, or a class for clones that have expanded.

TRBJ2-7 | NA | TRBV24-1 | NA | CATSPRIYEQYF | TGTGCCACCAGTCCCAGGATTTACGAGCAGTACTTC
TRBJ2-1 | TRBD2 | TRBV11-3 | NA | CASSLASGLAGHEQFF | TGTGCCAGCAGCTTAGCTTCCGGACTAGCGGGACATGAGCAGTTCTTC
TRBJ2-1 | TRBD1 | TRBV29-1 | NA | CSVSGTGIRRDEQFF | TGCAGCGTGTCCGGGACAGGTATCCGGAGGGATGAGCAGTTCTTC
TRBJ2-1 | TRBD1 | TRBV5-1 | NA | CASSLEDRGYNEQFF | TGCGCCAGCAGCTTGGAGGACAGGGGGTACAATGAGCAGTTCTTC
TRBJ1-1 | NA | TRBV30 | NA | CAWRGRGWVNTEAFF | TGTGCCTGGAGAGGAAGGGGGTGGGTGAACACTGAAGCTTTCTTT
TRBJ1-5 | NA | TRBV16 | NA | CASSQYRGSGINQPQHF | TGTGCCAGCAGCCAATATAGAGGGAGTGGTATCAATCAGCCCCAGCATTTT
TRBJ2-3 | TRBD2 | TRBV7-6 | NA | CASSLDLGSGGAETQYF | TGTGCCAGCAGCTTAGATCTCGGTAGCGGGGGGGCGGAAACGCAGTATTTT
TRBJ1-1 | TRBD1 | TRBV3-1/TRBV3-2 | NA | CASSRFPATGTTNTEAFF | TGTGCCAGCAGCCGATTTCCCGCGACAGGGACCACGAACACTGAAGCTTTCTTT
TRBJ1-4 | TRBD1 | TRBV14 | once | CASSQRTGVSRGTDEKLFF | TGTGCCAGCAGCCAGCGGACAGGGGTCTCCCGGGGGACGGATGAAAAACTGTTTTTT
TRBJ1-6 | TRBD1 | TRBV6-6 | NA | CASSKPGTGNSPLHF | TGTGCCAGCAGTAAGCCAGGGACAGGGAATTCACCCCTCCACTTT
TRBJ2-7 | NA | TRBV20-1 | NA | CSASKGMYEQYF | TGCAGTGCTAGTAAGGGGATGTACGAGCAGTACTTC
TRBJ2-3 | TRBD1 | TRBV27 | NA | CASSFRRQGGADTQYF | TGTGCCAGCAGTTTCCGTCGACAGGGTGGGGCAGATACGCAGTATTTT
TRBJ1-1 | NA | TRBV5-1 | once | CASSLRLRGTAEAFF | TGCGCCAGCAGCTTGCGGCTCAGGGGTACAGCTGAAGCTTTCTTT
TRBJ1-6 | TRBD1 | TRBV14 | NA | CASSQDRGQVNSPLHF | TGTGCCAGCAGCCAAGACAGGGGACAGGTTAATTCACCCCTCCACTTT
TRBJ1-5 | NA | TRBV9 | NA | CASSRQTNQPQHF | TGTGCCAGCAGCCGACAAACAAATCAGCCCCAGCATTTT
TRBJ2-7 | NA | TRBV30 | once | CACGVGANEQYF | TGTGCCTGTGGGGTGGGGGCCAACGAGCAGTACTTC
TRBJ2-7 | NA | TRBV5-1 | NA | CASSLETGEQYF | TGCGCCAGCAGCTTGGAAACAGGGGAGCAGTACTTC
TRBJ1-3 | NA | TRBV5-1 | NA | CASSLWTASGNTIYF | TGCGCCAGCAGCTTGTGGACAGCCTCTGGAAACACCATATATTTT
TRBJ2-2 | TRBD2 | TRBV20-1 | NA | CSASQASGSLFRNAGELFF | TGCAGTGCTAGTCAGGCTAGCGGTTCTCTTTTCAGGAACGCCGGGGAGCTGTTTTTT
TRBJ2-2 | NA | TRBV5-6 | NA | CASTEGGESTGELFF | TGTGCCAGCACTGAAGGAGGGGAGAGCACCGGGGAGCTGTTTTTT
TRBJ2-5 | TRBD1 | TRBV7-8 | NA | CASSQGTVQETQYF | TGTGCCAGCAGCCAAGGGACAGTCCAAGAGACCCAGTACTTC
TRBJ1-2 | NA | TRBV9 | NA | CASSMVIGQGEGYTF | TGTGCCAGCAGCATGGTTATCGGGCAGGGTGAAGGCTACACCTTC
TRBJ1-2 | TRBD1 | TRBV5-5 | NA | CASSFRDRAVGSYGYTF | TGTGCCAGCAGCTTCCGGGACAGGGCGGTCGGAAGCTATGGCTACACCTTC
TRBJ2-7 | NA | TRBV19 | NA | CASSMTGSYEQYF | TGTGCCAGTAGTATGACAGGCTCCTACGAGCAGTACTTC
TRBJ2-7 | NA | TRBV6-1 | NA | CASSEKGLPYEQYF | TGTGCCAGCAGTGAAAAGGGGCTACCCTACGAGCAGTACTTC
TRBJ1-1 | NA | TRBV6-2/TRBV6-3 | NA | CASSHRGSGNTEAFF | TGTGCCAGCAGTCACCGAGGGTCCGGGAACACTGAAGCTTTCTTT
TRBJ2-7 | TRBD2 | TRBV5-4 | once | CASSLASGASYEQYF | TGTGCCAGCAGCTTGGCTAGCGGGGCATCCTACGAGCAGTACTTC
TRBJ2-5 | TRBD2 | TRBV5-4 | NA | CASSPAGGEGETQYF | TGTGCCAGCAGCCCGGCCGGGGGGGAGGGAGAGACCCAGTACTTC
TRBJ1-2 | NA | TRBV11-2 | few | CASSYSRQSARGYTF | TGTGCCAGCAGCTACAGCAGGCAATCAGCTCGGGGCTACACCTTC
TRBJ1-2 | NA | TRBV5-6 | NA | CASSLNGLYGYTF | TGTGCCAGCAGCTTGAACGGACTCTATGGCTACACCTTC
TRBJ2-7 | TRBD2 | TRBV18 | NA | CASSPAAGVVTVQYF | TGTGCCAGCTCACCGGCTGCGGGAGTTGTGACGGTGCAGTACTTC
TRBJ2-5 | TRBD1 | TRBV18 | NA | CASSRDRVLEETQYF | TGTGCCAGCTCAAGGGACAGGGTGCTGGAAGAGACCCAGTACTTC
TRBJ1-6 | NA | TRBV19 | NA | CASSSRRGDRLHF | TGTGCCAGTAGTTCCAGGAGGGGCGATCGCCTCCACTTT
TRBJ2-3 | TRBD2 | TRBV5-6 | NA | CASSPPPLAEGTDTQYF | TGTGCCAGCAGCCCACCGCCGCTAGCGGAAGGCACAGATACGCAGTATTTT
TRBJ1-2 | TRBD1 | TRBV19 | NA | CASSALTGGHGYTF | TGTGCCAGTAGTGCCCTCACAGGGGGCCATGGCTACACCTTC
TRBJ2-7 | TRBD2 | TRBV27 | NA | CASRRTSGTYEQYF | TGTGCCAGCAGAAGGACTAGCGGAACCTACGAGCAGTACTTC
TRBJ1-3 | NA | TRBV25-1 | NA | CASRGNTIYF | TGTGCCAGCAGGGGCAACACCATATATTTT
TRBJ2-3 | NA | TRBV7-9 | NA | CASSLFRGSTDTQYF | TGTGCCAGCAGCTTATTTCGAGGAAGCACAGATACGCAGTATTTT
TRBJ2-7 | TRBD2 | TRBV7-9 | NA | CASSLNPAGGSPYEQYF | TGTGCCAGCAGCTTAAATCCGGCGGGAGGTTCCCCCTACGAGCAGTACTTC
TRBJ2-1 | NA | TRBV9 | NA | CASSIRLEGVEQFF | TGTGCCAGCAGCATCCGACTAGAGGGCGTTGAGCAGTTCTTC
TRBJ1-5 | NA | TRBV2 | NA | CASRLEGDQPQHF | TGTGCCAGTAGGCTTGAGGGGGATCAGCCCCAGCATTTT
TRBJ1-1 | NA | TRBV7-2 | NA | CASSLAGWTEAFF | TGTGCCAGCAGCTTAGCGGGCTGGACTGAAGCTTTCTTT
TRBJ1-1 | NA | TRBV6-6 | NA | CASSPHLNTEAFF | TGTGCCAGCAGTCCCCACTTGAACACTGAAGCTTTCTTT
TRBJ2-7 | NA | TRBV7-9 | once | CASSLGTGAAQYEQYF | TGTGCCAGCAGTCTAGGGACTGGGGCTGCTCAATACGAGCAGTACTTC
TRBJ2-7 | NA | TRBV15 | NA | CATSRERFSYEQYF | TGTGCCACCAGCAGAGAGCGGTTTTCCTACGAGCAGTACTTC
TRBJ1-2 | NA | TRBV6-5 | NA | CASSPSGGTYGYTF | TGTGCCAGCAGCCCCTCGGGGGGGACCTATGGCTACACCTTC
TRBJ1-1 | TRBD1 | TRBV9 | NA | CASSAGTEGTEAFF | TGTGCCAGCAGCGCCGGGACAGAAGGGACTGAAGCTTTCTTT
TRBJ1-3 | NA | TRBV9 | NA | CASSVQGYGNTIYF | TGTGCCAGCAGCGTTCAGGGGTATGGAAACACCATATATTTT
TRBJ2-7 | NA | TRBV6-5 | once | CASSKTFYEQYF | TGTGCCAGCAGTAAGACATTTTACGAGCAGTACTTC
TRBJ2-3 | TRBD2 | TRBV19 | NA | CASTLRLAATDTQYF | TGTGCCAGTACCCTCCGACTAGCGGCCACAGATACGCAGTATTTT
TRBJ2-3 | TRBD2 | TRBV2 | NA | CASMLLAGGPAGTDTQYF | TGTGCCAGCATGTTGCTAGCGGGGGGGCCGGCGGGCACAGATACGCAGTATTTT
TRBJ2-2 | NA | TRBV6-1 | NA | CASSEFRVANTGELFF | TGTGCCAGCAGTGAATTTCGGGTCGCGAACACCGGGGAGCTGTTTTTT
TRBJ1-5 | TRBD1 | TRBV27 | NA | CASNPGTGGGQPQHF | TGTGCCAGCAACCCCGGGACAGGGGGCGGACAGCCCCAGCATTTT
TRBJ2-3 | NA | TRBV12-1 | NA | CASSSGTRVFADTQYF | TGTGCCAGCAGCTCCGGGACTAGGGTGTTTGCAGATACGCAGTATTTT
TRBJ1-6 | NA | TRBV7-6 | NA | CASSLLVAYNSPLHF | TGTGCCAGCAGCTTATTGGTAGCCTATAATTCACCCCTCCACTTT
TRBJ1-6 | NA | TRBV1 | NA | CTSSQDCGDLSPLHF | TGCACCAGCAGCCAAGATTGTGGAGACTTGTCACCCCTCCACTTT